This record concerns one TCR beta chain sequence. These data belong to a study of T cell responses to AZD1222 COVID-19 vaccine. The V end lost 6 bases, the J end lost 6 bases, and 18 bases lay between the germline ends. Germline-derived CDR1 and CDR2 are MNHEY and SVGAGI. The CDR3 sequence is 15 residues long. This table comes from immunoSEQ multiplex PCR, and its TCRdb copy is limited to in-frame clones, with some not included. The data contain roughly 200,000 clones, approximately 90% of them seen just once; the ten biggest clones take up 3.6%. The V call is TRBV6-5, the J call TRBJ1-5; a weak D match, TRBD1 (5 bases). Sequencing was performed on peripheral blood, taken 28 days after the second dose of the MenACWY control vaccine. The sequence came from an adult who received the MenACWY meningococcal vaccine as a control. Here the CDR3 DNA reads TGTGCCAGCAGAAAAGTGCAGGGATTTGGTCAGCCCCAGCATTTT. It yields the protein CASRKVQGFGQPQHF.